This passage covers 2 T cell receptor beta chains from one sample sequenced in a study of shared clonotypes between healthy human individuals. Libraries were prepared by immunoSEQ multiplex PCR; TCRdb keeps only in-frame clonotypes and omits some of them. The data contain 2,500,000 or so clones, over 85% of them seen just once; the ten biggest clones take up 0.14%. The sample comprised naive CD4+ T cells sorted from blood. Subset here: CD45RA+ positively selected. These receptors were taken from a man between 18 and 29 years old in good health.

The chain couples TRBV15 to TRBJ2-2; D not certain. Germline values: CDR1 LNHNV, CDR2 YYDKDF (reference sequence). The CDR3 loop spans 14 amino acids. Trimming removed 6 bases at V and 2 bases at J, with 10 bases between. CDR3 sequence: CATRNRPNTGELFF. In DNA form, the CDR3 reads TGTGCCACCAGGAACAGACCTAACACCGGGGAGCTGTTTTTT.

The chain uses TRBV18 and TRBJ1-2; possibly TRBD1 for D (5 bases). The V gene lost 2 bases and the J gene lost 8 bases, with 12 bases spanning the gap. CDR1 is KGHSH and CDR2 is LQKENI in the germline V gene. The CDR3 consists of 13 residues. In nucleotides, the CDR3 is TGTGCCAGCTCACCATCAGGGTTCCGAGGCTACACCTTC. Amino acids: CASSPSGFRGYTF.